Below, 25 T cell receptor beta chains from the same sample are listed, as sequenced in a study of PD-1 blockade in classical Hodgkin lymphoma. This table comes from immunoSEQ multiplex PCR, and its TCRdb copy is limited to in-frame clones, with some not included. The sample lists 25,000 to 35,000 clones; 70% to 80% were seen once. Autologous stem cell transplantation was followed by relapse in every patient, and brentuximab vedotin exposure varied. This specimen consisted of peripheral blood mononuclear cells (PBMCs), obtained before the second cycle of nivolumab. The source is a human donor with classical Hodgkin lymphoma.

The chain combines TRBV14 with TRBJ2-5; D possibly corresponds to TRBD2 (5 bases). Per the germline V gene, CDR1 is SGHDN and CDR2 is FVKESK. The CDR3 totals 16 residues. V was clipped by 4 bases and J by 5 bases, with 20 bases between them. The CDR3 protein is CASSLHGAGLRETQYF. CDR3 nucleotides: TGTGCCAGCAGCCTTCATGGCGCGGGCCTAAGGGAGACCCAGTACTTC.

The CDR3 DNA is TGTGCCAGCTCCCTGGGGGCTAATGAAAAACTGTTTTTT. It translates to CASSLGANEKLFF. This rearrangement joins TRBV18 to TRBJ1-4; TRBD1 might be the D (5 bases). Germline CDR1 and CDR2: KGHSH and LQKENI. Trimming took off 6 bases at V and 3 bases at J, with 8 bases between the two ends. The CDR3 is 13 amino acids.

The chain joins TRBV28 to TRBJ2-3, with 11 bases lining up with TRBD1. CDR3 length: 13 amino acids. Trimming at V came to 8 bases and at J to 7 bases, leaving 5 bases not matched to a gene. Germline CDR1 is MDHEN and CDR2 is SYDVKM. CDR3 in amino acids: CASLDRGLNTQYF. CDR3 DNA sequence: TGTGCCAGCTTGGACAGGGGGCTAAATACGCAGTATTTT.

The chain joins TRBV7-8 to TRBJ2-5; D is unresolved. The V end lost 0 bases, the J end lost 5 bases, and 4 bases lay between the germline ends. The CDR3 runs to 12 residues. Germline-derived CDR1 and CDR2 are SGHVS and FQNEAQ. Written as DNA, the CDR3 is TGTGCCAGCAGCTTAGCGCGGGAGACCCAGTACTTC. Amino acid sequence: CASSLARETQYF.

The chain has TRBV6-6 and TRBJ2-1, with 7 positions matching TRBD2. The CDR3 contains 16 residues. V was clipped by 6 bases and J by 7 bases; unmatched bases: 15. Germline loops: CDR1 MNHNY, CDR2 SVGAGI (reference sequence). This CDR3 is CASRAPGLLSWNEQFF. The CDR3 DNA is TGTGCCAGCAGGGCACCGGGACTATTGTCGTGGAATGAGCAGTTCTTC.

This clone has more than one count but fewer than ten. This chain connects TRBV5-1 to TRBJ1-2; D unresolved. Trimming pared 4 bases from V and 6 bases from J, leaving 19 bases between. CDR3 length: 15 residues. Looked up from germline, CDR1 is SGHRS and CDR2 is YFSETQ. CDR3 sequence reads: CASSPTKASGHGYTF. The CDR3 DNA sequence: TGCGCCAGCAGCCCGACAAAAGCAAGCGGACATGGCTACACCTTC.

This clone showed up just once. The rearrangement links TRBV7-9 to TRBJ1-5; 9 bases line up with TRBD1. CDR1 is SEHNR and CDR2 is FQNEAQ in the germline V gene (reference sequence). V lost 5 bases to trimming and J lost 6 bases; unmatched junction nucleotides: 11. CDR3 length: 16 residues. This CDR3 reads CASSIFTGGRGQPQHF. DNA for the CDR3: TGTGCCAGCAGCATCTTCACAGGGGGCCGGGGTCAGCCCCAGCATTTT. The whole variable domain, filled in from reference TRBV7-9 and TRBJ1-5, reads DTGVSQNPRHKITKRGQNVTFRCDPISEHNRLYWYRQTLGQGPEFLTYFQNEAQLEKSRLLSDRFSAERPKGSFSTLEIQRTEQGDSAMYLCASSIFTGGRGQPQHFGDGTRLSIL.

V and J are TRBV27 and TRBJ2-1; no clear D gene. The germline V gene has CDR1 MNHEY and CDR2 SMNVEV (reference sequence). V gave up 5 bases and J gave up 7 bases, with 21 bases separating them. This CDR3 region has 16 residues. The DNA for the CDR3 is TGTGCCAGCAGTACGCCCCCGACGTCGGCTCGGAATGAGCAGTTCTTC. Translated: CASSTPPTSARNEQFF.

The chain links TRBV5-1 to TRBJ2-5; no clear D. CDR1 and CDR2 (germline): SGHRS, YFSETQ. Trimming pared 2 bases from V and 4 bases from J, leaving 3 bases between. CDR3 length equals 11 residues. The CDR3 reads CASSFAETQYF. In DNA form, the CDR3 reads TGCGCCAGCAGCTTTGCAGAGACCCAGTACTTC.

This chain joins TRBV28 and TRBJ1-5; TRBD1 is a possible D gene (5 bases). Per the germline V gene, CDR1 is MDHEN and CDR2 is SYDVKM. V shed 0 bases and J shed 6 bases, with 6 bases lying between them. The CDR3 loop spans 13 amino acids. The chain's CDR3 is CASSLWGGQPQHF. DNA of the CDR3: TGTGCCAGCAGTTTATGGGGGGGTCAGCCCCAGCATTTT.

The chain joins TRBV6-1 to TRBJ2-2; a weak D match, TRBD1 (7 bases). The V gene's germline CDR1 is MNHNS and CDR2 SASEGT. The CDR3 is 21 residues long. The ends were cut back, 0 bases at V and 3 bases at J, with 26 bases in the middle. Here the CDR3 reads CASSEAWGDSVRSIYTGELFF. The DNA of the CDR3 is TGTGCCAGCAGTGAAGCTTGGGGGGACAGTGTTCGATCAATTTACACCGGGGAGCTGTTTTTT.

J is TRBJ2-2 and V is TRBV29-1, with a possible D match to TRBD1 (5 bases). This CDR3 has 16 residues. The germline gives CDR1 SQVTM, CDR2 ANQGSEA. V was shortened by 2 bases and J by 4 bases, with 17 bases between the two germline ends. CDR3 amino acids: CSVEIIEGVATGELFF. The CDR3 DNA is TGCAGCGTTGAAATAATAGAAGGGGTTGCCACCGGGGAGCTGTTTTTT.

The chain links TRBV5-1 to TRBJ2-7, with TRBD1 matching over 11 bases. The CDR3 runs to 14 residues. Per germline, CDR1 SGHRS and CDR2 YFSETQ. Trimming removed 4 bases from V and 3 bases from J; junction bases left unmatched: 3. CDR3 sequence (DNA): TGCGCCAGCAGCCTAGGGACAGGGGGCTACGAGCAGTACTTC. This gives the protein CASSLGTGGYEQYF.

The chain carries TRBV30 and TRBJ1-5; perhaps TRBD1 as D (6 bases). The germline V gene has CDR1 GTSNPN and CDR2 SVGIG (reference sequence). Trimming cost V 5 bases and J 2 bases, with 13 bases left between them. The CDR3 sequence is 14 residues long. Written as DNA, the CDR3 is TGTGCCTGGGGTACAGGGTATGGCAATCAGCCCCAGCATTTT. It encodes CAWGTGYGNQPQHF.

This clone is a singleton in its sample. The genes are TRBV2 and TRBJ2-3; D is unresolved. The CDR3 is made up of 11 amino acids. V was trimmed by 9 bases and J by 0 bases, leaving 4 bases between them. Per germline, CDR1 SNHLY and CDR2 FYNNEI. CDR3 amino acids: CARSSTDTQYF. DNA of the CDR3: TGTGCCAGGTCTAGCACAGATACGCAGTATTTT. Supplemented by reference TRBV2 and TRBJ2-3, the full variable domain reads EPEVTQTPSHQVTQMGQEVILRCVPISNHLYFYWYRQILGQKVEFLVSFYNNEISEKSEIFDDQFSVERPDGSNFTLKIRSTKLEDSAMYFCARSSTDTQYFGPGTRLTVL.

The chain combines TRBV7-9 with TRBJ2-7, with TRBD1 matching 8 bases. CDR1 is SEHNR and CDR2 is FQNEAQ in the germline V gene (reference sequence). V shed 2 bases and J 5 bases; nucleotides not matched to a gene: 2. The CDR3 is made up of 13 amino acids. The DNA for the CDR3 is TGTGCCAGCAGCTTATGGACAGGGAACGAGCAGTACTTC. This encodes CASSLWTGNEQYF.

This clone was recorded only once. The chain employs TRBV19 and TRBJ1-1; a weak D match, TRBD1 (6 bases). V was shortened by 5 bases and J by 4 bases, with 20 bases between the two germline ends. The CDR3 consists of 16 residues. Per germline, CDR1 LNHDA and CDR2 SQIVND (reference sequence). CDR3 bases: TGTGCCAGTAGTGCTACCCCCTCTTTAGGGGGCACTGAAGCTTTCTTT. Protein: CASSATPSLGGTEAFF.

V is TRBV18 and J is TRBJ1-1; 9 bases fit TRBD1. Germline CDR1 is KGHSH and CDR2 is LQKENI. V shed 5 bases and J 5 bases; nucleotides not matched to a gene: 6. The CDR3 is 14 amino acids. CDR3 DNA: TGTGCCAGCTCATCGAGACAGGGGGGTACTGAAGCTTTCTTT. Its protein product is CASSSRQGGTEAFF.

The chain links TRBV6-1 to TRBJ2-5; tentative D call: TRBD2 (6 bases). V was cut by 2 bases and J by 2 bases, with 12 bases left in between. The CDR3 runs to 15 residues. CDR1 MNHNS and CDR2 SASEGT come from the germline V gene. The CDR3 sequence: CASSEWGSGQETQYF. Here the CDR3 DNA reads TGTGCCAGCAGTGAATGGGGTAGCGGTCAAGAGACCCAGTACTTC.

This rearrangement joins TRBV30 to TRBJ1-2; D might be TRBD1 (5 bases). CDR1 is GTSNPN and CDR2 is SVGIG in the germline V gene (reference sequence). V shed 2 bases and J shed 3 bases, with 13 bases lying between them. The CDR3 totals 14 residues. The CDR3 sequence: CAWSIGTGDYGYTF. The CDR3 bases are TGTGCCTGGAGTATCGGGACGGGAGACTATGGCTACACCTTC.

J is TRBJ2-1 and V is TRBV6-1, with 10 bases fitting TRBD2. V shed 4 bases, J shed 4 bases, and the junction held 4 bases outside the gene matches. Germline V gives CDR1 MNHNS, CDR2 SASEGT. The CDR3 extends over 15 amino acids. The CDR3 sequence: CASSGSGGLYNEQFF. The CDR3 bases are TGTGCCAGCAGTGGTAGCGGGGGGCTATACAATGAGCAGTTCTTC.

This clone was detected a few times. The rearrangement uses TRBV28 and TRBJ1-3, with a possible D match to TRBD1 (6 bases). CDR1 is MDHEN and CDR2 is SYDVKM in the germline V gene. CDR3 length equals 16 residues. V lost 1 base, J lost 2 bases, and 12 bases lay in between. As DNA, the CDR3 is TGTGCCAGCAGTTTATACCCGGGGGCGGCTGGAAACACCATATATTTT. Its protein product is CASSLYPGAAGNTIYF.

This clone was counted between two and nine times. The chain uses TRBV5-1 and TRBJ2-5, with TRBD2 matching over 11 bases. J lost 4 bases, V lost 7 bases, and 6 bases had no gene match. CDR1 SGHRS and CDR2 YFSETQ come from the germline V gene. This CDR3 comprises 14 residues. The CDR3 bases are TGCGCCAGCCATAGCGGGAGGGCCGCAGAGACCCAGTACTTC. Protein product: CASHSGRAAETQYF.

The chain uses TRBV28 and TRBJ1-2; D unclear. CDR1 and CDR2 (germline): MDHEN, SYDVKM. The CDR3 sequence is 11 residues long. Trimming pared 4 bases from V and 6 bases from J, leaving 6 bases between. CDR3 nucleotides: TGTGCCAGCAGTTCCCTTGATGGCTACACCTTC. Its protein product is CASSSLDGYTF.

J is TRBJ2-7 and V is TRBV11-2; D is unclear. The CDR3 runs to 13 residues. V lost 4 bases, J lost 4 bases, and 11 bases lay in between. The germline gives CDR1 SGHAT, CDR2 FQNNGV. CDR3 coding DNA: TGTGCCAGCAGCTCCCGGTACGGTTACGAGCAGTACTTC. Residues: CASSSRYGYEQYF.